What follows is one TCR beta chain and its context. The CDR3 is made up of 13 amino acids. Trimming stripped 5 bases from V and 4 bases from J, with 11 bases between. The germline V gene encodes CDR1 SSHAT and CDR2 FNYEAQ (reference sequence). This sample stems from a study of technical replicates of blood from a few donors. Assay used: immunoSEQ multiplex PCR; TCRdb lists only in-frame clones, some missing. Of fewer than 80,000 clones in the sample, nearly 90% were seen once. V usage is TRBV7-7 and J usage is TRBJ1-1; the D is unclear. The source of this sequence is a human donor in good health. Some clones in this sample may be carry-over from other donors' samples. The sample taken for sequencing was PBMCs. CDR3 sequence reads: CASSTQEGTEAFF. For the CDR3, the DNA is TGTGCCAGCAGCACTCAGGAGGGCACTGAAGCTTTCTTT.